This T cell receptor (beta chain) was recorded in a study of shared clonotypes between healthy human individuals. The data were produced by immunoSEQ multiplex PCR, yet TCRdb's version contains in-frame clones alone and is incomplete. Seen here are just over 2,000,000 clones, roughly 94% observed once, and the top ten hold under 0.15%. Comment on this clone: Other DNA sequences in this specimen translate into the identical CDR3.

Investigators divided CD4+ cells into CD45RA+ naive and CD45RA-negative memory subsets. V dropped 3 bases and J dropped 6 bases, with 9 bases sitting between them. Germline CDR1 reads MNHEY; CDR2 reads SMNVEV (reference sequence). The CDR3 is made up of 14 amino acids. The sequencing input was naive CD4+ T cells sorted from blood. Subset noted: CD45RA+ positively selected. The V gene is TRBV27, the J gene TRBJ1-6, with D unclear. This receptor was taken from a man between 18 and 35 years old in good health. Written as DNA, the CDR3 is TGTGCCAGCAGTTTTCGGGGAGCTAATTCACCCCTCCACTTT. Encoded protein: CASSFRGANSPLHF.